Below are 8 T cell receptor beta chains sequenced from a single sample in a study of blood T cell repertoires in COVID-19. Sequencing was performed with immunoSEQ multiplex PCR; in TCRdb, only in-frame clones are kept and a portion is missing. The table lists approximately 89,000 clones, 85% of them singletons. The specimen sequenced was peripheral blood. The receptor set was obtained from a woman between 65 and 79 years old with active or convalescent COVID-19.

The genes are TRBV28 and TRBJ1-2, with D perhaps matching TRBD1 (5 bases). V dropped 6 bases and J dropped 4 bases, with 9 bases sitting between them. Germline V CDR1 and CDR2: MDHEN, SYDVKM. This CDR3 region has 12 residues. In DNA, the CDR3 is TGTGCCAGCAGCTCGCAGGGCTATGGCTACACCTTC. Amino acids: CASSSQGYGYTF.

The chain's CDR3 is CASSQAQIMNTEAFF. CDR3 in DNA: TGCGCCAGCAGCCAAGCACAGATCATGAACACTGAAGCTTTCTTT. The chain employs TRBV4-1 and TRBJ1-1; D remains unclear. Trimming took off 1 base at V and 0 bases at J, with 9 bases between the two ends. Germline V gene sequence: CDR1 MGHRA, CDR2 YSYEKL. CDR3 size: 15 residues.

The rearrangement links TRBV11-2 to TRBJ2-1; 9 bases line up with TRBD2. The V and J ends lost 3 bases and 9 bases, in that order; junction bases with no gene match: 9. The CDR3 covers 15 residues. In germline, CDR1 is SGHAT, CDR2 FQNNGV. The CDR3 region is CASSFSGGGLGEQFF. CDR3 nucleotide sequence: TGTGCCAGCAGCTTTAGCGGGGGCGGTTTAGGTGAGCAGTTCTTC.

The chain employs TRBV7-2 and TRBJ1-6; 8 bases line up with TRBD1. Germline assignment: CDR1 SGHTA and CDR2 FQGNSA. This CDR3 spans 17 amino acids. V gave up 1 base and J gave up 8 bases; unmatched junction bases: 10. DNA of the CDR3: TGTGCCAGCAGCTTAGGGGGATCGGGCAGGGGGCATTCACCCCTCCACTTT. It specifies CASSLGGSGRGHSPLHF.

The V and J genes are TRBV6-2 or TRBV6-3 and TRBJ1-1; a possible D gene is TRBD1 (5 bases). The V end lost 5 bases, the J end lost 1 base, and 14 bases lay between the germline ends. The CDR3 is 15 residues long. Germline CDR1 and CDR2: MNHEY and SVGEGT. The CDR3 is CASSRGSRTNTEAFF. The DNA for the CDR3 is TGTGCCAGCAGTAGGGGCAGCCGGACGAACACTGAAGCTTTCTTT.

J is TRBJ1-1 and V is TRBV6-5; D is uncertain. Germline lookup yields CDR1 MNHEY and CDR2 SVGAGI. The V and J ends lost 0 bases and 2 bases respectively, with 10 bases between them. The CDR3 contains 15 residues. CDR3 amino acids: CASSYSARKNTEAFF. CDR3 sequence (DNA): TGTGCCAGCAGTTACTCGGCCCGAAAAAACACTGAAGCTTTCTTT.

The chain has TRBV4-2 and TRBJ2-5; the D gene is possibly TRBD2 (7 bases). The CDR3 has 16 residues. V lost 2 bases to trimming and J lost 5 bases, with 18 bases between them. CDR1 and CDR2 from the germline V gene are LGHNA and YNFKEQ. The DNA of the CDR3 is TGTGCCAGCAGCCAAATGGGTAACGGGGGGCAGGAGACCCAGTACTTC. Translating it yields CASSQMGNGGQETQYF.

The CDR3 reads CASSYTGKGKVHYGYTF. The CDR3 coding sequence is TGTGCCAGCAGTTATACAGGGAAGGGGAAGGTGCATTATGGCTACACCTTC. V is TRBV27 and J is TRBJ1-2; the D gene is possibly TRBD1 (6 bases). This CDR3 comprises 17 residues. CDR1 is MNHEY and CDR2 is SMNVEV in the germline V gene (reference sequence). V lost 4 bases, J lost 5 bases, and 23 bases lay in between.